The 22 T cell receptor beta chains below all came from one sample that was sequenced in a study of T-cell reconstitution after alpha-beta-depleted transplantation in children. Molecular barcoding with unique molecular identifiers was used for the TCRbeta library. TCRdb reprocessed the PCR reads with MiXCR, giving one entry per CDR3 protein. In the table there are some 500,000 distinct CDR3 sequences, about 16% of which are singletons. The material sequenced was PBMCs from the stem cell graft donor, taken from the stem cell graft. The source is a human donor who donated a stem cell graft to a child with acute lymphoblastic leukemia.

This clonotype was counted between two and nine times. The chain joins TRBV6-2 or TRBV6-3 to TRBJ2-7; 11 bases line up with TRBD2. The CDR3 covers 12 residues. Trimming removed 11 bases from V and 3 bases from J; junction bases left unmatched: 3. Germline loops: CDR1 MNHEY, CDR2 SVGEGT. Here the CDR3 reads CALGTSGYEQYF. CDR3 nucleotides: TGTGCCCTAGGGACTAGCGGCTACGAGCAGTACTTC.

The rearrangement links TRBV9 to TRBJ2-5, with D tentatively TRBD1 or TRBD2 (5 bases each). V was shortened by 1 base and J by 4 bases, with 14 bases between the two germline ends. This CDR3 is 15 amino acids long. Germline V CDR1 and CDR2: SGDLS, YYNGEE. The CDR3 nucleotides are TGTGCCAGCAGCGTAAATGAGGGGATCCCAGAGACCCAGTACTTC. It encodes CASSVNEGIPETQYF.

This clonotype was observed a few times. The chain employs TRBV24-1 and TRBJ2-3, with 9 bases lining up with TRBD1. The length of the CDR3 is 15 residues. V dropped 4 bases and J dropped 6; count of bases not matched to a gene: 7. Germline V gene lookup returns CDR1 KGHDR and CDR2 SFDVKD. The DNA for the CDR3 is TGTGCCACCAGTGAGCCGGGACAGGGTTTGGATACGCAGTATTTT. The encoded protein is CATSEPGQGLDTQYF.

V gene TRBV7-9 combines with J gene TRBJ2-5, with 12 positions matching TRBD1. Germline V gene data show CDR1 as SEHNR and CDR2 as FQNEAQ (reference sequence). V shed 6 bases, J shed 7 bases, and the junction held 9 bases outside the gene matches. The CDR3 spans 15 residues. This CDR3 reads CASSPGTGGAGTQYF. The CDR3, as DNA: TGTGCCAGCAGTCCCGGGACAGGGGGCGCCGGGACCCAGTACTTC.

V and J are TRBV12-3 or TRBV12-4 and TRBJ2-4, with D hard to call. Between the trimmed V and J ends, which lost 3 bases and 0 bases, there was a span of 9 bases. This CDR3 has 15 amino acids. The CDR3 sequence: CASSFLRQAKNIQYF. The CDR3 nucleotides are TGTGCCAGCAGTTTTCTGCGGCAAGCCAAAAACATTCAGTACTTC.

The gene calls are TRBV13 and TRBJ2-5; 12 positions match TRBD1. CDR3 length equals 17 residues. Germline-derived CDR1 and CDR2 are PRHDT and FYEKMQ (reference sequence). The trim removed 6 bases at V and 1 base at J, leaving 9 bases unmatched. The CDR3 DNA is TGTGCCAGCAGTCAACGGGACAGGGGGCTTTTCCAAGAGACCCAGTACTTC. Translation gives CASSQRDRGLFQETQYF.

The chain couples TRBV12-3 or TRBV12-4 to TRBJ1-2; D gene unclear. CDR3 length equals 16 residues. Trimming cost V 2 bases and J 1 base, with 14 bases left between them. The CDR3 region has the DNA TGTGCCAGCAGTTTAATACACTGGTGGGGTAACTATGGCTACACCTTC. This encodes CASSLIHWWGNYGYTF.

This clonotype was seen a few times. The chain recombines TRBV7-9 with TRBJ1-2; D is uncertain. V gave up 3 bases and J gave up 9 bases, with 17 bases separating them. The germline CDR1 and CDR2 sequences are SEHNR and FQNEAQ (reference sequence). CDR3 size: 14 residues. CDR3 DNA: TGTGCCAGCAGCTTCCCGGACTCCAGCCCGCGCTACACCTTC. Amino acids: CASSFPDSSPRYTF.

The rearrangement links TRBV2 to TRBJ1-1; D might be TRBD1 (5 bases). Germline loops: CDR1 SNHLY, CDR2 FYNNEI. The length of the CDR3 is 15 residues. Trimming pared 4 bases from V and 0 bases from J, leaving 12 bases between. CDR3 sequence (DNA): TGTGCCAGCAGTGTCCTGACAGTCATGAACACTGAAGCTTTCTTT. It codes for CASSVLTVMNTEAFF. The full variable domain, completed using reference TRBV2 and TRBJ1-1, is EPEVTQTPSHQVTQMGQEVILRCVPISNHLYFYWYRQILGQKVEFLVSFYNNEISEKSEIFDDQFSVERPDGSNFTLKIRSTKLEDSAMYFCASSVLTVMNTEAFFGQGTRLTVV.

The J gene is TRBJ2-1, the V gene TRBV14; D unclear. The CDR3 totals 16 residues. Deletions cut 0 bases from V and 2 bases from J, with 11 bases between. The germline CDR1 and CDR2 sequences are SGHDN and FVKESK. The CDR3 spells CASSQEVLPPYNEQFF. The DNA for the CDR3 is TGTGCCAGCAGCCAAGAGGTATTACCCCCCTACAATGAGCAGTTCTTC.

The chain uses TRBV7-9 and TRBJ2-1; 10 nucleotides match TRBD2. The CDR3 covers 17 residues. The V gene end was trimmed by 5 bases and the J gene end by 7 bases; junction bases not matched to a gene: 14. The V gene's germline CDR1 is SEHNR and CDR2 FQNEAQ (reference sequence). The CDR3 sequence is CASSPPGVSGRINEQFF. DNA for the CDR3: TGTGCCAGCAGCCCCCCGGGGGTTAGCGGGAGGATTAATGAGCAGTTCTTC. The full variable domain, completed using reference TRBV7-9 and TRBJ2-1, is DTGVSQNPRHKITKRGQNVTFRCDPISEHNRLYWYRQTLGQGPEFLTYFQNEAQLEKSRLLSDRFSAERPKGSFSTLEIQRTEQGDSAMYLCASSPPGVSGRINEQFFGPGTRLTVL.

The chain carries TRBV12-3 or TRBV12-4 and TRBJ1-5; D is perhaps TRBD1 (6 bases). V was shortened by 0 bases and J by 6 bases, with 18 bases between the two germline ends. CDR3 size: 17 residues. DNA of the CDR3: TGTGCCAGCAGTTTAGCCCCTCCCGGGGGCAGGGCTCAGCCCCAGCATTTT. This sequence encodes CASSLAPPGGRAQPQHF.

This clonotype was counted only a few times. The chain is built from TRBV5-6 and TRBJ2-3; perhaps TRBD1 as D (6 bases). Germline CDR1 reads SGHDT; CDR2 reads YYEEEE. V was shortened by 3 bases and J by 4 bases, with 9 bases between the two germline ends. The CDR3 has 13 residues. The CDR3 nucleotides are TGTGCCAGCAGCTGGGACACTCCAGATACGCAGTATTTT. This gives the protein CASSWDTPDTQYF.

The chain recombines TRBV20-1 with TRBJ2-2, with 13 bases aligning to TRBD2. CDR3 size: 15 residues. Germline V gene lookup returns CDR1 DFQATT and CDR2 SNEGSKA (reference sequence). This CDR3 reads CSGGLAGTNTGELFF. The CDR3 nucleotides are TGCAGCGGGGGACTAGCGGGGACGAACACCGGGGAGCTGTTTTTT.

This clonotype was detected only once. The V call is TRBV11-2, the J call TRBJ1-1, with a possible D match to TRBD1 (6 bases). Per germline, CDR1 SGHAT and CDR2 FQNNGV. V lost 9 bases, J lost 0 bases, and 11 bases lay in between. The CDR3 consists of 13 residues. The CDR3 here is CASQGLLNTEAFF. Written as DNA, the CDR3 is TGTGCCAGTCAGGGGCTCCTGAACACTGAAGCTTTCTTT. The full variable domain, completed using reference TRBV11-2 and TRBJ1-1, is EAGVAQSPRYKIIEKRQSVAFWCNPISGHATLYWYQQILGQGPKLLIQFQNNGVVDDSQLPKDRFSAERLKGVDSTLKIQPAKLEDSAVYLCASQGLLNTEAFFGQGTRLTVV.

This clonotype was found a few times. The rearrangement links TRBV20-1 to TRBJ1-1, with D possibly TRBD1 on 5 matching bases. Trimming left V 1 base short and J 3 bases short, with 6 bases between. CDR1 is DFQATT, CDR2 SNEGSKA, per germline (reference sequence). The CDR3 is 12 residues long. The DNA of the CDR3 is TGCAGTGCTAGAGTAGGGGACACTGAAGCTTTCTTT. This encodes CSARVGDTEAFF.

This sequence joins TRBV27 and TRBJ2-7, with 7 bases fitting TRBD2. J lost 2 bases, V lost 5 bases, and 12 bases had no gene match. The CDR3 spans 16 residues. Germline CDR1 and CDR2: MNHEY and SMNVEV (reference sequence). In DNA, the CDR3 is TGTGCCAGCAGTCCCTCGCCCGGGGGAGGGACCTACGAGCAGTACTTC. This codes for CASSPSPGGGTYEQYF.

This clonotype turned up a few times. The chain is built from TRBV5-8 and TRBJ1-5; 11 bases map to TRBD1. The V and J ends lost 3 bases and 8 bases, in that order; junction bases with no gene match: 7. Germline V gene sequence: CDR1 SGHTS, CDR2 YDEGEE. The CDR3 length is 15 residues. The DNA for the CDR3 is TGTGCCAGCAGCTACAGGGACAGGGGGAGGGAGCCCCAGCATTTT. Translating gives CASSYRDRGREPQHF.

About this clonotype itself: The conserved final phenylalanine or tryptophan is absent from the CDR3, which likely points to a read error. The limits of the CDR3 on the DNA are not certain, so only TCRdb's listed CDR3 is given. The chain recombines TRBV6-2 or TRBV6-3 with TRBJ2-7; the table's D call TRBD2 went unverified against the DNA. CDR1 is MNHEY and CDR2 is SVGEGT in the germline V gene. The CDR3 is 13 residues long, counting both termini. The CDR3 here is CASSYSMTSGPYL.

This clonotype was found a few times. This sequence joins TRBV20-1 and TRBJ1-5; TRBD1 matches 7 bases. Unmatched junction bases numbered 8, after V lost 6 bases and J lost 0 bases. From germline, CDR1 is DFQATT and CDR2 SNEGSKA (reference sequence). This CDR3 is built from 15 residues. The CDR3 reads CSAPDRRNSNQPQHF. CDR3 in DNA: TGCAGTGCCCCGGACAGGAGAAATAGCAATCAGCCCCAGCATTTT.

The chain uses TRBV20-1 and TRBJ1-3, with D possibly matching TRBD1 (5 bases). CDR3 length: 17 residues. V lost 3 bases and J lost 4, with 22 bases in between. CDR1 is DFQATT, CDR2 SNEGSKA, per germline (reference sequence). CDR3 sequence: CSARIKQDPEIGNTIYF. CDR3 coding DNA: TGCAGTGCTAGGATCAAACAGGACCCAGAGATAGGAAACACCATATATTTT.

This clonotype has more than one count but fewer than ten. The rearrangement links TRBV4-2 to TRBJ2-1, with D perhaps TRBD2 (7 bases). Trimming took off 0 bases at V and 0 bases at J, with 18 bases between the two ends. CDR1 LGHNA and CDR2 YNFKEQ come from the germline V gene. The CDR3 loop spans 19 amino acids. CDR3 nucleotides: TGTGCCAGCAGCCAAGAGGGGGGGCAGACCCCTAGCTCCTACAATGAGCAGTTCTTC. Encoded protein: CASSQEGGQTPSSYNEQFF.